This T cell receptor beta chain was retrieved from a study of naive and memory T cell subsets. A UMI-containing oligonucleotide was joined by 3' ligation to the TCR cDNA template. Concerning this clonotype: Its antigen is not identified.

General study results and limits: This RNA-based method may be sensitive to activation-related transcript changes.

This CDR3 has 13 amino acids. The V gene's germline CDR1 is MNHEY and CDR2 SVGAGI. Trimming took 6 bases from V and 1 from J, leaving 8 bases between them. Four PCR rounds used nested alpha and beta constant region primers plus the SP2 primer. TCRdb reanalysed the 5' RACE reads using MiXCR and keeps one entry per CDR3 protein. Of roughly 56,000 distinct CDR3 sequences listed, under 8.5% are singletons. The sequence was obtained from a male donor in good health. This chain connects TRBV6-5 to TRBJ2-3; D might be TRBD2 (5 bases). The chain's CDR3 is CASRRTGTDTQYF. CDR3 nucleotides: TGTGCCAGCAGGCGGACTGGCACAGATACGCAGTATTTT.